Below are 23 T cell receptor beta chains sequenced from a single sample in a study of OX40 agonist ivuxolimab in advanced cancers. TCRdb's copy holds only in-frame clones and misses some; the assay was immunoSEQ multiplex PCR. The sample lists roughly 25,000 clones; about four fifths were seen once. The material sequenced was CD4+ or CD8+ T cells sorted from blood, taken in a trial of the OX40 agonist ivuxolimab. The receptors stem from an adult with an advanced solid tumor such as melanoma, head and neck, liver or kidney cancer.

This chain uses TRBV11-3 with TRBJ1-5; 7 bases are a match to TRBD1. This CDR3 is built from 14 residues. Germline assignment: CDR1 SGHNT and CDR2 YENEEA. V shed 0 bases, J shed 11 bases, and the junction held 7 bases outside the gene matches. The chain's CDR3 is CASSLDLGGMAQHF. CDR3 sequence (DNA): TGTGCCAGCAGCTTAGATCTAGGGGGCATGGCCCAGCATTTT.

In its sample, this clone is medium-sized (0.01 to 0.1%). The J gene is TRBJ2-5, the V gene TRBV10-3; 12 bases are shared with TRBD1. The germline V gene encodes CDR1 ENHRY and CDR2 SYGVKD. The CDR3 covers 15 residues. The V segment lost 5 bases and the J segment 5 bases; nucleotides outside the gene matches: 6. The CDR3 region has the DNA TGTGCCATCAGTCCAGGGACAGGGGGCTTTGAGACCCAGTACTTC. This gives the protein CAISPGTGGFETQYF.

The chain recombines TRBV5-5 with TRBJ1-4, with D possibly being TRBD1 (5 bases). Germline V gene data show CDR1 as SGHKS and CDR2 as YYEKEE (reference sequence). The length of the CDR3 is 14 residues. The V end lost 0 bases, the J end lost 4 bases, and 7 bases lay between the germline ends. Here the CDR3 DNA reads TGTGCCAGCAGCTTGGTTCAGGGTAATGAAAAACTGTTTTTT. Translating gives CASSLVQGNEKLFF. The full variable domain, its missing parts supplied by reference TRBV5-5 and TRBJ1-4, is DAGVTQSPTHLIKTRGQQVTLRCSPISGHKSVSWYQQVLGQGPQFIFQYYEKEERGRGNFPDRFSARQFPNYSSELNVNALLLGDSALYLCASSLVQGNEKLFFGSGTQLSVL.

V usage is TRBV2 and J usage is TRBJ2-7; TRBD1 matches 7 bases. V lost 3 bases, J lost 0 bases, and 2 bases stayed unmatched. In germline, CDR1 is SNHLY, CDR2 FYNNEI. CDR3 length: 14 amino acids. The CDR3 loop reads CASSDGQASYEQYF. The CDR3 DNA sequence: TGTGCCAGCAGTGATGGACAGGCCTCCTACGAGCAGTACTTC.

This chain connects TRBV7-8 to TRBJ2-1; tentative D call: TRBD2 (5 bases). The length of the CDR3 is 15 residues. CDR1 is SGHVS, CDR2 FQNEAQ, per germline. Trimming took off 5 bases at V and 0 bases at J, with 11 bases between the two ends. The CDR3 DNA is TGTGCCAGCAGCCCCGGACTGAGCTCCTACAATGAGCAGTTCTTC. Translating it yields CASSPGLSSYNEQFF.

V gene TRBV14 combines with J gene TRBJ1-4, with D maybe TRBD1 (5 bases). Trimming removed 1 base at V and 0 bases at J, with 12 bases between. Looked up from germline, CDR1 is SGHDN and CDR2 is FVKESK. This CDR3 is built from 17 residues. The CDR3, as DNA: TGTGCCAGCAGCCAAGTCGCCAGGGCCGCAACTAATGAAAAACTGTTTTTT. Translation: CASSQVARAATNEKLFF.

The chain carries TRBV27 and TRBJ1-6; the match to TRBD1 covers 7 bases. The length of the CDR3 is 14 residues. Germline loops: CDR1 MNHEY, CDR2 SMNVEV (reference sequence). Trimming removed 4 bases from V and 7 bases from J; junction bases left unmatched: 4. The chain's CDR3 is CASSWGTANSPLHF. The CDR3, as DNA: TGTGCCAGCAGTTGGGGGACAGCGAATTCACCCCTCCACTTT.

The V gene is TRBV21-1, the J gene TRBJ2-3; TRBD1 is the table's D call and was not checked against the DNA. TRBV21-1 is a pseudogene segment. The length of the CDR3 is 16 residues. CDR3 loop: CASTKGGHLPTDTQYF. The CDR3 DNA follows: TGTGCCAGCACCAAAGGTGGACACCTACCAACAGATACGCAGTATTTT.

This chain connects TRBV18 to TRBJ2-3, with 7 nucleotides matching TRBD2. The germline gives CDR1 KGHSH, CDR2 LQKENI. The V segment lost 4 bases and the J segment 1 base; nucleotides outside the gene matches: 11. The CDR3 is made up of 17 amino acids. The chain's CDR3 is CASSLRWSGDGTDTQYF. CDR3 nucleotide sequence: TGTGCCAGCTCACTGCGTTGGAGCGGGGATGGCACAGATACGCAGTATTTT.

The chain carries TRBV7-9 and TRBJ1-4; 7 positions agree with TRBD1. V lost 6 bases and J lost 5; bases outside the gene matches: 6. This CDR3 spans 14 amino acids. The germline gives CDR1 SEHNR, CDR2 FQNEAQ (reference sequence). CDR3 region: CASSYQGGNEKLFF. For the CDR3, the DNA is TGTGCCAGCAGTTACCAGGGGGGAAATGAAAAACTGTTTTTT.

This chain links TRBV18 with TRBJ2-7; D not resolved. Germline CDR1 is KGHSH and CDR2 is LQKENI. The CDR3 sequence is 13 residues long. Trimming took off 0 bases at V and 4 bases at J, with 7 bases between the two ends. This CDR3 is CASSPPQRYEQYF. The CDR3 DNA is TGTGCCAGCTCACCACCTCAGAGGTACGAGCAGTACTTC.

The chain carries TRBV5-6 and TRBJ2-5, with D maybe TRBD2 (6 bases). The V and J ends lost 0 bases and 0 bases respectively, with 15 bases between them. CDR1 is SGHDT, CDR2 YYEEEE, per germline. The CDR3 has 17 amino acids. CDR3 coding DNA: TGTGCCAGCAGCTTGGGGCCCCGGGCTAGCGACCAAGAGACCCAGTACTTC. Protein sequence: CASSLGPRASDQETQYF.

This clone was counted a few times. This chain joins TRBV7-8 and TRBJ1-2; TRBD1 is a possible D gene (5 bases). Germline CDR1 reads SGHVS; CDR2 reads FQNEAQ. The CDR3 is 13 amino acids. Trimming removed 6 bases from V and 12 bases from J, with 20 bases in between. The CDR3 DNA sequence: TGTGCCAGCAGTTCCTCGAACGGGGGAAGGAACACCTTC. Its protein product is CASSSSNGGRNTF.

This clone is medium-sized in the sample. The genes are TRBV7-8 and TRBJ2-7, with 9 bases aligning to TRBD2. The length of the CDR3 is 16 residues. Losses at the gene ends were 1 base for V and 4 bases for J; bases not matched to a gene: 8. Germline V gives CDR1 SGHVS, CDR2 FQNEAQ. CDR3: CASSLGTAGGRYEQYF. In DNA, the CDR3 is TGTGCCAGCAGCTTAGGAACGGCGGGGGGGCGTTACGAGCAGTACTTC.

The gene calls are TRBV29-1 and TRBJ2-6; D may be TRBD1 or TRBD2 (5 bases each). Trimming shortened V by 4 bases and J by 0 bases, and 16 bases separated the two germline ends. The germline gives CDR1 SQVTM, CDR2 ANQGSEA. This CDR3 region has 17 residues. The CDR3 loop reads CSVGSGTPSSGANVLTF. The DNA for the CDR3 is TGCAGCGTTGGCTCCGGGACGCCGAGCTCTGGGGCCAACGTCCTGACTTTC. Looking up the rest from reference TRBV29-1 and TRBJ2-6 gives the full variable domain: SAVISQKPSRDICQRGTSLTIQCQVDSQVTMMFWYRQQPGQSLTLIATANQGSEATYESGFVIDKFPISRPNLTFSTLTVSNMSPEDSSIYLCSVGSGTPSSGANVLTFGAGSRLTVL.

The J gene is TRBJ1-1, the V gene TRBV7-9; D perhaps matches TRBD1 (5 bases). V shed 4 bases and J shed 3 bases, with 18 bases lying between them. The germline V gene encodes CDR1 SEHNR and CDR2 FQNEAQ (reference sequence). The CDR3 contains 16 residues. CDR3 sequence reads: CASSSRREVVYTEAFF. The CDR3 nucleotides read TGTGCCAGCAGCTCTCGCAGGGAAGTGGTGTACACTGAAGCTTTCTTT.

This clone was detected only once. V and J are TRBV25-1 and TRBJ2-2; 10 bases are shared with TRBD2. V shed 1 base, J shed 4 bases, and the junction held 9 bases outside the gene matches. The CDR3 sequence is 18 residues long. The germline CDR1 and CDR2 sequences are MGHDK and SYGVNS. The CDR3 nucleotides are TGTGCCAGCAGTGAATCCACCATTAGCGGGGGGACCACCGGGGAGCTGTTTTTT. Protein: CASSESTISGGTTGELFF. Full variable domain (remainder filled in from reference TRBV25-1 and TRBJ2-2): EADIYQTPRYLVIGTGKKITLECSQTMGHDKMYWYQQDPGMELHLIHYSYGVNSTEKGDLSSESTVSRIRTEHFPLTLESARPSHTSQYLCASSESTISGGTTGELFFGEGSRLTVL.

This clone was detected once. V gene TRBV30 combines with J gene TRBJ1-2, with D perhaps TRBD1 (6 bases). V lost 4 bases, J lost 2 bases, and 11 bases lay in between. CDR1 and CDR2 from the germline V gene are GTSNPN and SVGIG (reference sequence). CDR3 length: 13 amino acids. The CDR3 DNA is TGTGCCTGGACCTGGACAGAGAACTATGGCTACACCTTC. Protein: CAWTWTENYGYTF.

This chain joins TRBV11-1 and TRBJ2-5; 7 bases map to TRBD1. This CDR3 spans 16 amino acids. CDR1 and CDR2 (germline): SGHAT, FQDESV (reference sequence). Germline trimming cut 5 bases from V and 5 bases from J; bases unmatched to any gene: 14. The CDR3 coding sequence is TGTGCCAGCAGCCAGTACAGGGGCCTCCTCGACGAGACCCAGTACTTC. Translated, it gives CASSQYRGLLDETQYF. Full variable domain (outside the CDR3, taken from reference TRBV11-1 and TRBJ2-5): EAEVAQSPRYKITEKSQAVAFWCDPISGHATLYWYRQILGQGPELLVQFQDESVVDDSQLPKDRFSAERLKGVDSTLKIQPAELGDSAMYLCASSQYRGLLDETQYFGPGTRLLVL.

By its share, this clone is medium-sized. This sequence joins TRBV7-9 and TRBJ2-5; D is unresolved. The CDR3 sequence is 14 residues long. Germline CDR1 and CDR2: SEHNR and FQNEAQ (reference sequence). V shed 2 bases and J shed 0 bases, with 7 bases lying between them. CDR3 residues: CASSLTEYQETQYF. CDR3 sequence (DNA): TGTGCCAGCAGCTTAACGGAGTACCAAGAGACCCAGTACTTC.

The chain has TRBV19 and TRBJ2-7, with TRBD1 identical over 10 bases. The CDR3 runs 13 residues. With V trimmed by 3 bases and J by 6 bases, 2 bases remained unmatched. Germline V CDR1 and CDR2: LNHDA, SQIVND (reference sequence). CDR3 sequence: CASSMGQGREQYF. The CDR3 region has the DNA TGTGCCAGTAGTATGGGACAGGGGCGCGAGCAGTACTTC.

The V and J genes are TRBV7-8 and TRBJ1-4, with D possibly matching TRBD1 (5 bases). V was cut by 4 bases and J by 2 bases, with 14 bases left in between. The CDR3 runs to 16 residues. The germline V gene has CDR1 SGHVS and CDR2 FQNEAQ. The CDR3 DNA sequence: TGTGCCAGCAGCTCAGAGGCAGGGTACACTAATGAAAAACTGTTTTTT. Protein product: CASSSEAGYTNEKLFF.

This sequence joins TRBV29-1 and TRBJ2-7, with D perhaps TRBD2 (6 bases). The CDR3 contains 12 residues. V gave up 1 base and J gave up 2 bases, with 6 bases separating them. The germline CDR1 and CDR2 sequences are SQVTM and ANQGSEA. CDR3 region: CSVEGLAYEQYF. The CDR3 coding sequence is TGCAGCGTTGAAGGACTAGCCTACGAGCAGTACTTC.